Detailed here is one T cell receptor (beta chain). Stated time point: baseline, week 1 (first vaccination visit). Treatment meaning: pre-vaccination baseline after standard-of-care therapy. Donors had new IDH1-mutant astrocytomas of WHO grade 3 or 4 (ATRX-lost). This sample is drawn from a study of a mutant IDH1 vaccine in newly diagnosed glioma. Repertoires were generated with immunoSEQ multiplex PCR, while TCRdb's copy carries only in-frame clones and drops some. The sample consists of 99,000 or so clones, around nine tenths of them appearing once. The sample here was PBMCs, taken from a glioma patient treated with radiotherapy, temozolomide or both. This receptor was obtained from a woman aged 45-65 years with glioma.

Written as DNA, the CDR3 is TGTGCCAGCAGTTCCCCGGGGGGCACCGGGGAGCTGTTTTTT. Its protein is CASSSPGGTGELFF. V is TRBV6-6 and J is TRBJ2-2, with 7 bases identical to TRBD2. The CDR3 is made up of 14 amino acids. Germline V lookup: CDR1 MNHNY, CDR2 SVGAGI (reference sequence). Germline trimming cut 4 bases from V and 4 bases from J; bases unmatched to any gene: 3.